Listed below are T cell receptor beta chains from one sample, sequenced in a study of blood T cell repertoires in COVID-19. Sequencing was performed with immunoSEQ multiplex PCR; in TCRdb, only in-frame clones are kept and a portion is missing. Of more than 250,000 clones detected, around nine tenths appear once; the ten largest clones hold under 3%. Sequencing used PBMCs or T cells enriched from blood (not recorded which). The receptors come from a woman between 18 and 29 years old who had recovered from COVID-19. CDR3s include the opening cysteine and the closing phenylalanine or tryptophan. The D gene is left open where the match is weak. The size field is filled for only some rows; it gives once, few, many or a size class.

TRBJ2-3,TRBD2,once,TRBV7-8,CASSFSGRSVTDTQYF,TGTGCCAGCAGCTTCAGCGGGAGGAGCGTCACAGATACGCAGTATTTT
TRBJ2-1,TRBD2,NA,TRBV3-1/TRBV3-2,CASSRPGLAGGKYNEQFF,TGTGCCAGCAGCCGACCGGGACTAGCGGGAGGGAAATACAATGAGCAGTTCTTC
TRBJ2-1,TRBD2,NA,TRBV11-2,CASSLHSGTSYNEQFF,TGTGCCAGCAGCCTACACTCTGGGACTAGCTACAATGAGCAGTTCTTC
TRBJ1-2,NA,NA,TRBV27,CASSPSIMTVGISYGYTF,TGTGCCAGCAGTCCCTCGATTATGACAGTTGGTATCAGCTATGGCTACACCTTC
TRBJ1-6,NA,NA,TRBV28,CASSFGGSYNSPLHF,TGTGCCAGCAGTTTCGGGGGCTCCTATAATTCACCCCTCCACTTT
TRBJ1-2,TRBD1,NA,TRBV6-2/TRBV6-3,CASSYTPGQGNYGYTF,TGTGCCAGCAGTTACACGCCGGGACAGGGGAACTATGGCTACACCTTC
TRBJ2-5,TRBD2,NA,TRBV6-6,CASSYLAGDETQYF,TGTGCCAGCAGTTACCTAGCGGGAGACGAGACCCAGTACTTC
TRBJ2-1,NA,NA,TRBV11-2,CASSLGGTTNEQFF,TGTGCCAGCAGCTTAGGGGGGACAACGAATGAGCAGTTCTTC
TRBJ1-5,TRBD1,once,TRBV7-2,CASSLAPWTGGSNQPQHF,TGTGCCAGCAGCTTAGCTCCATGGACAGGGGGTAGCAATCAGCCCCAGCATTTT
TRBJ2-2,TRBD1,NA,TRBV7-9,CASSFQGAPTGELFF,TGTGCCAGCAGTTTCCAGGGGGCGCCCACCGGGGAGCTGTTTTTT
TRBJ1-6,TRBD1,NA,TRBV27,CASSLSSGTGAGSPLHF,TGTGCCAGCAGTTTATCGAGCGGGACAGGGGCTGGTTCACCCCTCCACTTT
TRBJ2-1,NA,NA,TRBV7-3,CASSLLTGAANEQFF,TGTGCCAGCAGCTTATTGACGGGAGCGGCCAATGAGCAGTTCTTC
TRBJ1-4,NA,NA,TRBV11-2,CASSLVGGGWSEKLFF,TGTGCCAGCAGCTTAGTTGGGGGAGGCTGGTCTGAAAAACTGTTTTTT
TRBJ1-1,TRBD1,NA,TRBV9,CASSVVGTGDAFF,TGTGCCAGCAGCGTAGTCGGGACAGGGGATGCTTTCTTT
TRBJ2-7,TRBD1,NA,TRBV2,CASSATGDHEQYF,TGTGCCAGCAGTGCCACAGGGGACCACGAGCAGTACTTC
TRBJ2-7,TRBD1,NA,TRBV18,CASSPRGLNEQYF,TGTGCCAGCTCACCCAGGGGGCTCAACGAGCAGTACTTC
TRBJ1-2,NA,once,TRBV2,CASSERGNLGYTF,TGTGCCAGCAGTGAGAGGGGGAATCTTGGCTACACCTTC
TRBJ2-3,TRBD2,NA,TRBV11-2,CASSAKREGRNTDTQYF,TGTGCCAGCAGCGCAAAGCGGGAGGGCCGAAACACAGATACGCAGTATTTT
TRBJ2-7,NA,once,TRBV1,CTSSLGLKNGTGRSYEQYF,TGCACCAGCAGCCTGGGGTTAAAAAACGGGACAGGCCGGTCCTACGAGCAGTACTTC
TRBJ1-3,NA,NA,TRBV4-1,CASSQTTGNTIYF,TGCGCCAGCAGCCAAACAACCGGAAACACCATATATTTT
TRBJ1-2,NA,NA,TRBV15,CATSMDSSGYGYTF,TGTGCCACCAGCATGGACAGCTCTGGCTATGGCTACACCTTC
TRBJ2-1,NA,few,TRBV20-1,CSADVGDKKFF,TGCAGTGCGGATGTAGGGGACAAGAAGTTCTTC
TRBJ1-1,NA,NA,TRBV6-5,CASSRRGGTEAFF,TGTGCCAGCAGCCGGAGGGGCGGTACTGAAGCTTTCTTT
TRBJ2-7,TRBD2,few,TRBV4-1,CASSQGRGGEQYF,TGCGCCAGCAGCCAAGGGCGCGGGGGAGAGCAGTACTTC
TRBJ2-3,TRBD2,NA,TRBV10-3,CAIQYSEREGRGDTQYF,TGTGCCATCCAATACTCCGAACGGGAGGGCCGAGGAGATACGCAGTATTTT
TRBJ1-5,NA,NA,TRBV12-3/TRBV12-4,CASSLARGQPQHF,TGTGCCAGCAGTTTGGCGAGGGGGCAGCCCCAGCATTTT
TRBJ2-1,TRBD2,NA,TRBV5-1,CATSGTSGANEQFF,TGCGCCACCAGTGGGACTAGCGGGGCGAATGAGCAGTTCTTC
TRBJ2-7,NA,NA,TRBV18,CASSPGSDRLAYEQYF,TGTGCCAGCTCACCAGGATCAGACAGGCTGGCCTACGAGCAGTACTTC
TRBJ1-3,NA,NA,TRBV5-6,CASSLWQASSGNTIYF,TGTGCCAGCAGCTTGTGGCAGGCGTCCTCTGGAAACACCATATATTTT
TRBJ1-5,NA,few,TRBV18,CASSPPGGDQPQHF,TGTGCCAGCTCACCACCAGGGGGAGATCAGCCCCAGCATTTT
TRBJ2-1,TRBD2,NA,TRBV6-2/TRBV6-3,CASSYSASGGAHEQFF,TGTGCCAGCAGTTACTCAGCTAGCGGGGGGGCTCATGAGCAGTTCTTC
TRBJ2-1,NA,NA,TRBV27,CATTVEQFF,TGTGCCACCACTGTTGAGCAGTTCTTC
TRBJ1-2,TRBD1,few,TRBV3-1/TRBV3-2,CASSHLTGVNYGYTF,TGTGCCAGCAGCCACCTGACAGGGGTTAACTATGGCTACACCTTC
TRBJ2-3,NA,NA,TRBV5-1,CASSPLDSYTDTQYF,TGCGCCAGCAGCCCACTGGACAGCTACACAGATACGCAGTATTTT
TRBJ2-7,TRBD2,NA,TRBV11-3,CASSLEGSGAWEQYF,TGTGCCAGCAGCTTAGAGGGTAGCGGGGCCTGGGAGCAGTACTTC
TRBJ2-2,NA,NA,TRBV3-1/TRBV3-2,CASSRTNANTGELFF,TGTGCCAGCAGCCGGACTAACGCGAACACCGGGGAGCTGTTTTTT
TRBJ2-3,TRBD2,NA,TRBV5-4,CASRKTSGTDTQYF,TGTGCCAGCAGAAAGACTAGCGGCACAGATACGCAGTATTTT
TRBJ1-2,NA,once,TRBV30,CAWSVMGGWNYGYTF,TGTGCCTGGAGTGTCATGGGGGGATGGAACTATGGCTACACCTTC
TRBJ1-2,TRBD1,NA,TRBV5-1,CASSTGQGRNGGYTF,TGCGCCAGCAGCACGGGACAGGGGAGGAATGGCGGCTACACCTTC
TRBJ2-1,TRBD2,NA,TRBV7-2,CASSFSGGLNNEQFF,TGTGCCAGCAGCTTTAGCGGGGGGCTTAACAATGAGCAGTTCTTC
TRBJ1-1,TRBD1,once,TRBV19,CASSVFAGQGANTEAFF,TGTGCCAGTAGTGTCTTCGCCGGACAGGGGGCAAACACTGAAGCTTTCTTT
TRBJ2-7,NA,NA,TRBV29-1,CSVGLRTNYEQYF,TGCAGCGTTGGGCTACGGACAAACTACGAGCAGTACTTC
TRBJ1-1,NA,once,TRBV30,CAWTSQFEAFF,TGTGCCTGGACTTCACAGTTTGAAGCTTTCTTT
TRBJ2-7,NA,NA,TRBV11-2,CASSWLGRGPNYEQYF,TGTGCCAGCAGCTGGCTCGGAAGAGGCCCGAACTACGAGCAGTACTTC
TRBJ2-5,TRBD1,once,TRBV5-1,CASSSPAGTGGETQYF,TGCGCCAGCAGCTCCCCGGCCGGGACAGGTGGAGAGACCCAGTACTTC
TRBJ2-2,NA,few,TRBV10-1,CASSEHRVTGELFF,TGCGCCAGCAGTGAGCACAGGGTCACCGGGGAGCTGTTTTTT